This T cell receptor (beta chain) was sequenced for a study of cytotoxic CD8 clonotypes in ibrutinib-treated CLL. In the case of this clone: Its antigen is not identified. The sample carries other DNA sequences with the same CDR3.

Some clones are missing from TCRdb's copy, which holds only in-frame ones; the method was immunoSEQ multiplex PCR. The table includes under 300,000 clones, roughly 74% detected once. Study results and limitations: Rare overall, public clonotypes shrank or held steady under therapy.

Deletions cut 4 bases from V and 0 bases from J, with 8 bases between. CDR1 is SQVTM and CDR2 is ANQGSEA in the germline V gene. The CDR3 totals 13 residues. From cryopreserved PBMCs came about 2.1 micrograms of genomic DNA used for TCR beta libraries. This chain uses TRBV29-1 with TRBJ2-3; D is unresolved. The sample here was PBMCs, taken after 24 months of ibrutinib treatment. This sequence was found in a human donor with chronic lymphocytic leukemia. In nucleotides, the CDR3 is TGCAGCGTTGTGGGCGGTAGCACAGATACGCAGTATTTT. It specifies CSVVGGSTDTQYF.